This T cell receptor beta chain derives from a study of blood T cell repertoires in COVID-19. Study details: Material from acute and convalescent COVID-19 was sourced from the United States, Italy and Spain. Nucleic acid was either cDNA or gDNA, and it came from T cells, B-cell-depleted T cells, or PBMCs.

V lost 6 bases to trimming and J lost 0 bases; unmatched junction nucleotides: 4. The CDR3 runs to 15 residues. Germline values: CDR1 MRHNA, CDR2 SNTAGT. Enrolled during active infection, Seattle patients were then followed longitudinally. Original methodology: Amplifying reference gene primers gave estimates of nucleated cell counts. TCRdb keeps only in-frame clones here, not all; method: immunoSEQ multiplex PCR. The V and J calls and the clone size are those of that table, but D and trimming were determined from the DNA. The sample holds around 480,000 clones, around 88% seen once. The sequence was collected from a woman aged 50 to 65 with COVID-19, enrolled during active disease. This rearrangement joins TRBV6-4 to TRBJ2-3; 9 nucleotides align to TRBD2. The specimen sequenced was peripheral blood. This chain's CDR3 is CASRAGGLSTDTQYF. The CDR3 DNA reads TGTGCCAGCAGAGCGGGAGGTCTGAGCACAGATACGCAGTATTTT.